This T cell receptor (beta chain) was retrieved from a study of blood T cell repertoires in COVID-19. All enrollees were roughly 18 to 95 years old and from about 24 US areas. Two negative PCRs, clearance, or symptom resolution had been documented for recovered Cohort 3 donors. In the original analysis: Amplification from reference gene primers served as the basis for estimated nucleated cell counts. Assay used: immunoSEQ multiplex PCR; TCRdb lists only in-frame clones, some missing. That table gives V, J and clone size, and the DNA gave D and trimming. This sample yields a few hundred thousand clones, of which under 95% are seen a single time; less than 20% belongs to the top ten. The sequencing input was PBMCs or T cells enriched from blood (not recorded which). This receptor was taken from a woman in her thirties who had recovered from COVID-19.

CDR3: CASSWDKNYGYTF. The CDR3 DNA sequence: TGTGCCAGCAGTTGGGACAAAAACTATGGCTACACCTTC. V and J are TRBV11-1 and TRBJ1-2; a possible D gene is TRBD1 (6 bases). The V and J ends lost 6 bases and 2 bases respectively, with 10 bases between them. This CDR3 is 13 amino acids long. Germline lookup yields CDR1 SGHAT and CDR2 FQDESV (reference sequence).